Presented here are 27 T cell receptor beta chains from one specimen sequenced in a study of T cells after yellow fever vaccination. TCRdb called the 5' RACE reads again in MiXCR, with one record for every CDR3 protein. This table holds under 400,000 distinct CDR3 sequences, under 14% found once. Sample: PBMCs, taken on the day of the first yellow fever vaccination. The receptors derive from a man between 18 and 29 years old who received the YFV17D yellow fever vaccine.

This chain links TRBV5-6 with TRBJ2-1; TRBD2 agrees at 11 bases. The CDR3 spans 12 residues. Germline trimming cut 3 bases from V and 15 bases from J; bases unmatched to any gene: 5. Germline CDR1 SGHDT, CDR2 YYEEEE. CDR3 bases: TGTGCCAGCAGCTCTAGCGGGGGGCTCGGGTTCTTC. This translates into CASSSSGGLGFF.

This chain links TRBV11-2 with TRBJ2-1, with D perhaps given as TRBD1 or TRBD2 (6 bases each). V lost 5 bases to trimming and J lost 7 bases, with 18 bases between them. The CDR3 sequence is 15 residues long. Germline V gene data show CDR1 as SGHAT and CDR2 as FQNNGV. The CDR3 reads CASSPRGPLTNEQFF. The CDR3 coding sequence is TGTGCCAGCAGCCCACGGGGGCCCCTAACAAATGAGCAGTTCTTC.

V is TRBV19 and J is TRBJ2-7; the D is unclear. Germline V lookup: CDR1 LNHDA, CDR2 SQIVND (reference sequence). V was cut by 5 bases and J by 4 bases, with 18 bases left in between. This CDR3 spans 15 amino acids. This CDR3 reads CASSVTISRTYEQYF. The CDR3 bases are TGTGCCAGTAGTGTCACGATCTCGCGAACGTACGAGCAGTACTTC.

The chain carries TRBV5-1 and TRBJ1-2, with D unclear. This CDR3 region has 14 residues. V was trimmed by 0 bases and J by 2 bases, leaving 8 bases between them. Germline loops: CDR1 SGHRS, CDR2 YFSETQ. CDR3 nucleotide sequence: TGCGCCAGCAGCTTGGGCGGGGAAAACTATGGCTACACCTTC. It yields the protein CASSLGGENYGYTF.

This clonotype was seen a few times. In DNA, the CDR3 is TGTGCCAGCACCCAGCGGGGCTCGAACACCGGGGAGCTGTTTTTT. Its protein is CASTQRGSNTGELFF. V is TRBV7-2 and J is TRBJ2-2; 7 positions agree with TRBD2. This CDR3 is built from 15 residues. Unmatched junction bases numbered 5, after V lost 7 bases and J lost 0 bases. Germline CDR1 and CDR2: SGHTA and FQGNSA.

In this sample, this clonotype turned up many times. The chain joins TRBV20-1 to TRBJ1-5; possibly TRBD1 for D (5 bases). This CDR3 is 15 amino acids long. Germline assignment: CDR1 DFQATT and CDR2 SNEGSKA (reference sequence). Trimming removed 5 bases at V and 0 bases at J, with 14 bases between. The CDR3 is CSAPTDPYSNQPQHF. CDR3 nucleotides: TGCAGTGCTCCGACAGACCCTTATAGCAATCAGCCCCAGCATTTT.

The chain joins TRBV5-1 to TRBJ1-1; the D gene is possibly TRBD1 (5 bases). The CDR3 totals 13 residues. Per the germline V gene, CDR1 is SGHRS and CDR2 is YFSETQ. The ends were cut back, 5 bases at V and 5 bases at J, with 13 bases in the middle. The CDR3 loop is CASRSGARTEAFF. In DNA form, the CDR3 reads TGCGCCAGCAGATCTGGGGCTCGGACTGAAGCTTTCTTT.

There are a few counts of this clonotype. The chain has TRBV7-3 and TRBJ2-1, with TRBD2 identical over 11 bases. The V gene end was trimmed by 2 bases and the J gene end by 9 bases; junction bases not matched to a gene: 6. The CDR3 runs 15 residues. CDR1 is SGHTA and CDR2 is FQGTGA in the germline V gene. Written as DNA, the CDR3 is TGTGCCAGCAGCTTACTAGCGGGGGGATTAGGTGAGCAGTTCTTC. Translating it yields CASSLLAGGLGEQFF.

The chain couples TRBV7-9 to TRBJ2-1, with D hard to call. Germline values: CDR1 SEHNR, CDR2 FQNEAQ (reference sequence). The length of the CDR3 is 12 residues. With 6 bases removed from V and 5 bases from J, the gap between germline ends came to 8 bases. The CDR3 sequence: CASSSIDNEQFF. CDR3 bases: TGTGCCAGCAGTTCCATTGACAATGAGCAGTTCTTC.

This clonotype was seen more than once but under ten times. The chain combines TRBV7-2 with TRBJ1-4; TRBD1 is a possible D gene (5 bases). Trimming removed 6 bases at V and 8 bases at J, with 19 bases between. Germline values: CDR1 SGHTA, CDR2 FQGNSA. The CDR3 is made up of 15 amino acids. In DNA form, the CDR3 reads TGTGCCAGCAGTACTAATGGAGGGGCTTGGGAAAAACTGTTTTTT. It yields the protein CASSTNGGAWEKLFF.

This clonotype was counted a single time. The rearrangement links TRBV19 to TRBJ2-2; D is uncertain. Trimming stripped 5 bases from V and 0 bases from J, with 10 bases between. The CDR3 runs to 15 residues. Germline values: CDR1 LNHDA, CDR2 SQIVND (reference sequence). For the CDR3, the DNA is TGTGCCAGTAGTCCCGACATAGCGAACACCGGGGAGCTGTTTTTT. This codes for CASSPDIANTGELFF.

The CDR3 coding sequence is TGCGCCAGCAGCTCCGACAGGGGCGGGGAGAACACTGAAGCTTTCTTT. Protein: CASSSDRGGENTEAFF. V gene TRBV5-1 combines with J gene TRBJ1-1; TRBD1 aligns across 8 bases. Germline CDR1 and CDR2: SGHRS and YFSETQ. CDR3 length equals 16 residues. The ends lost 3 bases at V and 1 base at J; junction bases unmatched: 8.

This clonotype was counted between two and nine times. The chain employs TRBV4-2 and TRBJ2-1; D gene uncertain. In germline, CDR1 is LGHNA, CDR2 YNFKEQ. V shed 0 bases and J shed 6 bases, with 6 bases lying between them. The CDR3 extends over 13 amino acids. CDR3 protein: CASSQDARNEQFF. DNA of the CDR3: TGTGCCAGCAGCCAAGACGCACGCAATGAGCAGTTCTTC.

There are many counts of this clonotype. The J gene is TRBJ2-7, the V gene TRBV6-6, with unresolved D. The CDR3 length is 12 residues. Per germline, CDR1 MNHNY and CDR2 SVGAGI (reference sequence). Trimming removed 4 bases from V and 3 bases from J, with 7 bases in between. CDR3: CASSSDRYEQYF. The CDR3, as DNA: TGTGCCAGCAGTTCGGACCGCTACGAGCAGTACTTC.

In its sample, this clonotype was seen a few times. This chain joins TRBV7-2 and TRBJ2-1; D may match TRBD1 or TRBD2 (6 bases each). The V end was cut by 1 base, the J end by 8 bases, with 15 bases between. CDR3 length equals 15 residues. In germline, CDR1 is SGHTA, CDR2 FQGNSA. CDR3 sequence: CASSLVGGALHEQFF. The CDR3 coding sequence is TGTGCCAGCAGCTTAGTGGGGGGCGCGTTGCATGAGCAGTTCTTC.

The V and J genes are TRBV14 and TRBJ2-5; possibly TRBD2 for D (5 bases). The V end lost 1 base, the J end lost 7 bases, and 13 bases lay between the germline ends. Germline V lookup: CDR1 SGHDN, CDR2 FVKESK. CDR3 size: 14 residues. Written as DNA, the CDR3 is TGTGCCAGCAGCCAAGCGGTCCCCGCGGGGACCCAGTACTTC. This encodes CASSQAVPAGTQYF.

The CDR3 reads CAWTRGRVNYGYTF. CDR3 coding DNA: TGTGCCTGGACCCGGGGCAGGGTGAACTATGGCTACACCTTC. The chain has TRBV30 and TRBJ1-2; possibly TRBD1 for D (5 bases). The CDR3 has 14 amino acids. V was clipped by 4 bases and J by 2 bases, with 14 bases between them. Germline CDR1 GTSNPN, CDR2 SVGIG (reference sequence).

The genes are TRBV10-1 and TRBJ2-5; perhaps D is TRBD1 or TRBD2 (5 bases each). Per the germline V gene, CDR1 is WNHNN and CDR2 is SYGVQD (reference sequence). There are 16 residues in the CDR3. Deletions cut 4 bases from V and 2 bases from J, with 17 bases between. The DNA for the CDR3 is TGCGCCAGCAGTGGTACGACAGCAGAGGGGCAAGAGACCCAGTACTTC. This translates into CASSGTTAEGQETQYF.

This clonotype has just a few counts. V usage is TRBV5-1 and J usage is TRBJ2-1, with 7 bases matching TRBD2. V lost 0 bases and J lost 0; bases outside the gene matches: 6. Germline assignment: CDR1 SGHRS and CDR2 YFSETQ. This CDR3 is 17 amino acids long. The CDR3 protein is CASSLAGGPSSYNEQFF. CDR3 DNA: TGCGCCAGCAGCTTGGCGGGGGGTCCAAGCTCCTACAATGAGCAGTTCTTC.

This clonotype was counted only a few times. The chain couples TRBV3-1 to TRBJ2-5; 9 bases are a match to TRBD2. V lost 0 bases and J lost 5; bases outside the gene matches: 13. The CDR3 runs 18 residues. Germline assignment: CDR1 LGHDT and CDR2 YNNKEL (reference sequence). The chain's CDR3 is CASSQEDRSGGFLETQYF. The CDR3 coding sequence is TGTGCCAGCAGCCAAGAGGATCGGAGCGGGGGGTTCCTGGAGACCCAGTACTTC.

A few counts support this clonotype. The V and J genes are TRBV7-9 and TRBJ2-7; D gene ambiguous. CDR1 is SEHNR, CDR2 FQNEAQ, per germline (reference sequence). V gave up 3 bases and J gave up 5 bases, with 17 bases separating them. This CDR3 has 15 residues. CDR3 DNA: TGTGCCAGCAGCTTCACCGGGCCCTACGCCCACGAGCAGTACTTC. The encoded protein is CASSFTGPYAHEQYF.

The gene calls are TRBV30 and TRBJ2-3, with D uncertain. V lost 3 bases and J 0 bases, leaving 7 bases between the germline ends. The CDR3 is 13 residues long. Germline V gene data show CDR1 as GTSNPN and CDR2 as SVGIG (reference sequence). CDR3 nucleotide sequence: TGTGCCTGGAGGCAGATGAGCACAGATACGCAGTATTTT. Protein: CAWRQMSTDTQYF.

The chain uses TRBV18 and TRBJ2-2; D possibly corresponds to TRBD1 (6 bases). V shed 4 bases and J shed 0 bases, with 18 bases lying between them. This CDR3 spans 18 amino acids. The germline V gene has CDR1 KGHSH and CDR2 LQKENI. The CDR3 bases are TGTGCCAGCTCACTTTTCGTGTTCGGACAGACGAACACCGGGGAGCTGTTTTTT. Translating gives CASSLFVFGQTNTGELFF.

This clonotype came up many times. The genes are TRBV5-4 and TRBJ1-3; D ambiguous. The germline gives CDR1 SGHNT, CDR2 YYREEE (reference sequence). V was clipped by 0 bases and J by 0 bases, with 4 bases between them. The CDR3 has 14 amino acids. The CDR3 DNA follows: TGTGCCAGCAGCTTGGACTTCTCTGGAAACACCATATATTTT. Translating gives CASSLDFSGNTIYF.

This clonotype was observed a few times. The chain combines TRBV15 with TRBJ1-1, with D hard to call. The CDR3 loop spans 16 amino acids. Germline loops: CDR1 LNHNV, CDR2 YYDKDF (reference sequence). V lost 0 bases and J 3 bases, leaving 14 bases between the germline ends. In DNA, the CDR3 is TGTGCCACCAGCAGAGATCTCAGTAAGAGGCACACTGAAGCTTTCTTT. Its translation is CATSRDLSKRHTEAFF.

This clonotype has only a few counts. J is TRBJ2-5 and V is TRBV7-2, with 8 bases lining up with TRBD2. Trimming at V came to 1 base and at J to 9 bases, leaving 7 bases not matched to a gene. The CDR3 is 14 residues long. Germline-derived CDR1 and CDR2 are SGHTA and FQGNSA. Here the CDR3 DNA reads TGTGCCAGCAGCTTAGGGGGCGGGGGGCCGGCCCAGTACTTC. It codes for CASSLGGGGPAQYF.

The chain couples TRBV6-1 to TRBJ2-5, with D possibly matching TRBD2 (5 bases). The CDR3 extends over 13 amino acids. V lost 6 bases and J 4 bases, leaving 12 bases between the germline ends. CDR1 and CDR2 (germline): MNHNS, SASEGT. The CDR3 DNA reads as TGTGCCAGCAGCGGGGTGAAGCGAGAGACCCAGTACTTC. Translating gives CASSGVKRETQYF.